This TCR beta chain derives from a study of cytomegalovirus exposure and HLA in healthy donors. Study-wide results and caveats: Overall, around 160 TCR beta chains were annotated as cytomegalovirus-associated.

Comment on this clone: What it binds is unknown.

The V and J ends lost 1 base and 4 bases, in that order; junction bases with no gene match: 6. The germline gives CDR1 ENHRY, CDR2 SYGVKD. This CDR3 region has 15 residues. Both 60 Vbeta primers and 13 Jbeta primers went into the PCR. This table comes from immunoSEQ multiplex PCR, and its TCRdb copy is limited to in-frame clones, with some not included. The table records roughly 180,000 clones, more than 70% of them present only once. The rearrangement joins TRBV10-3 to TRBJ2-7; 8 bases line up with TRBD2. This sequence originates from a boy aged 5-17 years in good health and CMV-seronegative. The sample taken for sequencing was PBMCs. The CDR3 protein is CAISEYQRERYEQYF. CDR3 nucleotide sequence: TGTGCCATCAGTGAGTATCAGCGGGAGAGGTACGAGCAGTACTTC.